This is a list of T cell receptor beta chains from one sample in a study of response to subunit inactivated influenza vaccine. TCRdb re-called the RT-PCR reads with MiXCR, one entry per CDR3 protein. This table holds 700,000 to 900,000 distinct CDR3 sequences, 21% found once. The material sequenced was PBMCs from blood, taken 5 days after vaccination. The receptors shown here come from a man aged 50-59 years who received an inactivated influenza vaccine. The CDR3 runs from the conserved cysteine through the conserved F or W. Each record gives: V gene, clone size, D gene, J gene, CDR3 protein, CDR3 DNA. The D gene is left open where the match is weak. Only part of the rows carry a size: once, few, many, or a class if the clone is expanded.

V gene: TRBV5-1; clone size: .; D gene: .; J gene: TRBJ1-4; CDR3 protein: CASSFGGTPNEKLFF; CDR3 DNA: TGCGCCAGCAGCTTTGGTGGGACGCCGAATGAAAAACTGTTTTTT
V gene: TRBV5-1; clone size: .; D gene: .; J gene: TRBJ2-3; CDR3 protein: CASSLGGHTDTQYF; CDR3 DNA: TGCGCCAGCAGCTTGGGAGGGCACACAGATACGCAGTATTTT
V gene: TRBV15; clone size: .; D gene: TRBD1; J gene: TRBJ1-1; CDR3 protein: CATSRPGGANTEAFF; CDR3 DNA: TGTGCCACCAGCCGCCCAGGGGGGGCGAACACTGAAGCTTTCTTT
V gene: TRBV28; clone size: .; D gene: .; J gene: TRBJ2-7; CDR3 protein: CASSLSQVPYEQYF; CDR3 DNA: TGTGCCAGCAGTTTGAGTCAGGTACCCTACGAGCAGTACTTC
V gene: TRBV20-1; clone size: few; D gene: .; J gene: TRBJ2-2; CDR3 protein: CSASIGGNTGELFF; CDR3 DNA: TGCAGTGCTAGTATTGGGGGGAACACCGGGGAGCTGTTTTTT
V gene: TRBV28; clone size: .; D gene: TRBD2; J gene: TRBJ2-3; CDR3 protein: CASSSRTSVSGTQYF; CDR3 DNA: TGTGCCAGCAGTTCCCGGACTAGCGTGAGTGGTACGCAGTATTTT
V gene: TRBV5-1; clone size: .; D gene: TRBD1; J gene: TRBJ1-4; CDR3 protein: CASSRTGVDEKLFF; CDR3 DNA: TGCGCCAGCAGCCGGACAGGGGTTGATGAAAAACTGTTTTTT
V gene: TRBV6-1; clone size: .; D gene: .; J gene: TRBJ2-1; CDR3 protein: CASSIQGWGTYNEQFF; CDR3 DNA: TGTGCCAGCAGCATTCAGGGCTGGGGAACCTACAATGAGCAGTTCTTC
V gene: TRBV18; clone size: .; D gene: TRBD1; J gene: TRBJ1-5; CDR3 protein: CASSPPGTGGRNQPQHF; CDR3 DNA: TGTGCCAGCTCACCTCCGGGGACAGGGGGAAGAAATCAGCCCCAGCATTTT
V gene: TRBV27; clone size: few; D gene: .; J gene: TRBJ2-7; CDR3 protein: CASSFSSETIYEQYF; CDR3 DNA: TGTGCCAGCAGTTTTTCCAGCGAAACCATCTACGAGCAGTACTTC
V gene: TRBV7-2; clone size: few; D gene: TRBD1; J gene: TRBJ1-5; CDR3 protein: CASSLAQGASNQPQHF; CDR3 DNA: TGTGCCAGCAGCTTAGCCCAGGGGGCTAGCAATCAGCCCCAGCATTTT
V gene: TRBV10-3; clone size: many; D gene: .; J gene: TRBJ1-2; CDR3 protein: CATSQPGYGYTF; CDR3 DNA: TGTGCCACAAGCCAACCGGGCTATGGCTACACCTTC
V gene: TRBV18; clone size: .; D gene: TRBD1; J gene: TRBJ2-1; CDR3 protein: CASSPPAGTGWYNEQFF; CDR3 DNA: TGTGCCAGCTCACCACCCGCCGGGACAGGGTGGTACAATGAGCAGTTCTTC
V gene: TRBV2; clone size: .; D gene: .; J gene: TRBJ2-2; CDR3 protein: CASSLLQGLNTGELFF; CDR3 DNA: TGTGCCAGCAGCTTACTACAGGGACTTAACACCGGGGAGCTGTTTTTT
V gene: TRBV6-5; clone size: few; D gene: .; J gene: TRBJ2-1; CDR3 protein: CASSDSRGAYNEQFF; CDR3 DNA: TGTGCCAGCAGTGACTCCAGGGGGGCCTACAATGAGCAGTTCTTC
V gene: TRBV28; clone size: many; D gene: TRBD1; J gene: TRBJ1-2; CDR3 protein: CASSPYWDRNYGYTF; CDR3 DNA: TGTGCCAGCAGTCCATACTGGGACAGGAACTATGGCTACACCTTC
V gene: TRBV18; clone size: few; D gene: .; J gene: TRBJ2-7; CDR3 protein: CASSPPPGQLAYEQYF; CDR3 DNA: TGTGCCAGCTCACCACCACCGGGACAACTGGCGTACGAGCAGTACTTC
V gene: TRBV7-2; clone size: .; D gene: TRBD2; J gene: TRBJ2-7; CDR3 protein: CASSPGLGVNEQYF; CDR3 DNA: TGTGCCAGCAGCCCAGGACTAGGTGTAAACGAGCAGTACTTC
V gene: TRBV19; clone size: .; D gene: .; J gene: TRBJ2-2; CDR3 protein: CASGYREGTGELFF; CDR3 DNA: TGTGCCAGTGGGTACAGGGAGGGCACCGGGGAGCTGTTTTTT
V gene: TRBV12-3/TRBV12-4; clone size: many; D gene: .; J gene: TRBJ2-7; CDR3 protein: CASSLGGREVLYF; CDR3 DNA: TGTGCCAGCAGCTTGGGGGGCAGGGAGGTTTTGTACTTC